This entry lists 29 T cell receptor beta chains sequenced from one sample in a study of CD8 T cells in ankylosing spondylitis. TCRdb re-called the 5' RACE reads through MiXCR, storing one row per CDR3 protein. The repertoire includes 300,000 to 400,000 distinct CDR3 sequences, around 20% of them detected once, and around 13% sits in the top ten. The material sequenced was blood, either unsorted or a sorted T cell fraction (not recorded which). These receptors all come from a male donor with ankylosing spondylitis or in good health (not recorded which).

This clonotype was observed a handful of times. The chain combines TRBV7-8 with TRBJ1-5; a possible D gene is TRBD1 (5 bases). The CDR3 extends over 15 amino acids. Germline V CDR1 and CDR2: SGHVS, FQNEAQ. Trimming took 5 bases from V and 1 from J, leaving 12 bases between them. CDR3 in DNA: TGTGCCAGCAGCGTCTGGGAGGGGAGCAATCAGCCCCAGCATTTT. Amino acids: CASSVWEGSNQPQHF.

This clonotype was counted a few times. For the CDR3, the DNA is TGCGCCAGCAGCACGGGACAGGACACTGAAGCTTTCTTT. Its protein product is CASSTGQDTEAFF. The V and J genes are TRBV5-1 and TRBJ1-1; 8 bases align to TRBD1. Germline CDR1 is SGHRS and CDR2 is YFSETQ. The CDR3 runs 13 residues. The V segment lost 4 bases and the J segment 3 bases; nucleotides outside the gene matches: 2.

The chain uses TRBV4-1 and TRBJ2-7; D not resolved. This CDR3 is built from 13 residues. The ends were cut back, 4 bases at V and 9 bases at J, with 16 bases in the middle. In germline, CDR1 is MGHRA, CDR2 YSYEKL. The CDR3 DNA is TGCGCCAGCAGCCCAGCAGTGGGAATAGCGCAGTACTTC. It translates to CASSPAVGIAQYF.

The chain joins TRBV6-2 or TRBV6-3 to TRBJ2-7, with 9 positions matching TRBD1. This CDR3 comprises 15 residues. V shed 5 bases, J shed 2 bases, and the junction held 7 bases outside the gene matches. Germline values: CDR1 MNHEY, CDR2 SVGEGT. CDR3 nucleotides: TGTGCCAGCAGTCAATCACGGACAGGGGCCTACGAGCAGTACTTC. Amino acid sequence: CASSQSRTGAYEQYF.

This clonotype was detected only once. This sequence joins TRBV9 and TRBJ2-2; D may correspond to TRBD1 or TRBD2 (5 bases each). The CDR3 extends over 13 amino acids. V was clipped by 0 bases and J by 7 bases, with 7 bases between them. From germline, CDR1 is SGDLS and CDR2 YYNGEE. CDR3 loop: CASSVGGIGELFF. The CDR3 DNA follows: TGTGCCAGCAGCGTAGGGGGGATCGGGGAGCTGTTTTTT.

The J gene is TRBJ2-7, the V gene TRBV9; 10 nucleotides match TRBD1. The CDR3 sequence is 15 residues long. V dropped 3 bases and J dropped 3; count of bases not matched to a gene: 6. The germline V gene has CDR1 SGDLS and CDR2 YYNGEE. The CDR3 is CASSAGQGGLYEQYF. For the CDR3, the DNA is TGTGCCAGCAGCGCAGGACAGGGGGGTCTCTACGAGCAGTACTTC. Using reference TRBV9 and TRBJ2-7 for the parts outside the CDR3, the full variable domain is DSGVTQTPKHLITATGQRVTLRCSPRSGDLSVYWYQQSLDQGLQFLIQYYNGEERAKGNILERFSAQQFPDLHSELNLSSLELGDSALYFCASSAGQGGLYEQYFGPGTRLTVT.

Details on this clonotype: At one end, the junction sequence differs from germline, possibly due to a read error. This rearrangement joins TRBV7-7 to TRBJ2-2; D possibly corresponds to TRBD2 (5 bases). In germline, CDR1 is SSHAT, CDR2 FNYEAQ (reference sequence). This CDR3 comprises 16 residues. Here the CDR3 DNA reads TGTGCTAGCAGCTTAGGGTCTAGCTCAACTACCGGGGAGCTGTTTTTT. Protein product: CASSLGSSSTTGELFF.

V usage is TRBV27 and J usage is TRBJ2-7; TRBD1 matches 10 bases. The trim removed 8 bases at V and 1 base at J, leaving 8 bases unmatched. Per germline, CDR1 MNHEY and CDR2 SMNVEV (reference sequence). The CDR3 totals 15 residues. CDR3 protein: CASWGPGQGSYEQYF. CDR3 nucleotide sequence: TGTGCCAGCTGGGGCCCGGGACAGGGGTCCTACGAGCAGTACTTC.

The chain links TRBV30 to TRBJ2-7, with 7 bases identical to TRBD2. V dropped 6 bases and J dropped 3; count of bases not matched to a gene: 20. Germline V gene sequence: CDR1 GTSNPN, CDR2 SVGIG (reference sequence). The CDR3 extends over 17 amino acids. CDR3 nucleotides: TGTGCCTGCGATACAACAGGAGACGGCGGGGGAGGCTACGAGCAGTACTTC. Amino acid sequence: CACDTTGDGGGGYEQYF.

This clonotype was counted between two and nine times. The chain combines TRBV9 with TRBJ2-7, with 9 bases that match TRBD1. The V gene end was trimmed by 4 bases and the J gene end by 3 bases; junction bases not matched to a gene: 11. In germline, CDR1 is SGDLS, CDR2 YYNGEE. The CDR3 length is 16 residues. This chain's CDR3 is CASSPQVRDRDYEQYF. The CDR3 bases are TGTGCCAGCAGCCCACAAGTCCGGGACAGGGACTACGAGCAGTACTTC.

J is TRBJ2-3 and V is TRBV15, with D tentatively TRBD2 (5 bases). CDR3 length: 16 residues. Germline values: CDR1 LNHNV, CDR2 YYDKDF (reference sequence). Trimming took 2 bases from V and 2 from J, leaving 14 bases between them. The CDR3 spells CATSRKLVLVTDTQYF. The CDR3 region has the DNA TGTGCCACCAGCAGAAAACTAGTGCTGGTCACAGATACGCAGTATTTT.

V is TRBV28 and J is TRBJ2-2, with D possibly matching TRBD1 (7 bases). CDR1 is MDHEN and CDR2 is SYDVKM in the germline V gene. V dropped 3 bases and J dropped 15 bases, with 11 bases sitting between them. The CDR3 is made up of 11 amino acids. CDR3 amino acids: CASSFGRGVFF. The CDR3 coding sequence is TGTGCCAGCAGTTTCGGCAGGGGGGTGTTTTTT.

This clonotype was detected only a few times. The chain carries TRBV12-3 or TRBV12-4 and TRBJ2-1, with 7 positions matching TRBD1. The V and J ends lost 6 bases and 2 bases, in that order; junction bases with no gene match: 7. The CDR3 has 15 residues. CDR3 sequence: CASSLLGTAYNEQFF. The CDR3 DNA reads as TGTGCCAGCAGCTTACTCGGGACAGCCTACAATGAGCAGTTCTTC.

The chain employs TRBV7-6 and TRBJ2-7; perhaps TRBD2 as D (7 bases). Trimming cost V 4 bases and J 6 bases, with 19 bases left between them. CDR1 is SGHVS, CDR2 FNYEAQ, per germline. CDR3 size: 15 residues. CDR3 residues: CASSSTGGLPLEQYF. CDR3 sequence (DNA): TGTGCCAGCAGCTCGACCGGGGGGCTACCCCTCGAGCAGTACTTC.

The CDR3 loop is CASGLAMGVQETQYF. The CDR3 nucleotides read TGTGCCAGCGGACTCGCAATGGGGGTCCAAGAGACCCAGTACTTC. This chain uses TRBV28 with TRBJ2-5; D could derive from TRBD1 or TRBD2 (5 bases each). The V end lost 8 bases, the J end lost 1 base, and 17 bases lay between the germline ends. CDR1 is MDHEN, CDR2 SYDVKM, per germline. This CDR3 has 15 amino acids.

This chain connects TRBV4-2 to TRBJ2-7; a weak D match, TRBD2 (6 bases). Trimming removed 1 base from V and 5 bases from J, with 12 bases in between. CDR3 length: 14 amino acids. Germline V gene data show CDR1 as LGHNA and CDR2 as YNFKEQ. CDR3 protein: CASSQAARGNEQYF. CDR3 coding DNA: TGTGCCAGCAGCCAAGCGGCGCGGGGTAACGAGCAGTACTTC.

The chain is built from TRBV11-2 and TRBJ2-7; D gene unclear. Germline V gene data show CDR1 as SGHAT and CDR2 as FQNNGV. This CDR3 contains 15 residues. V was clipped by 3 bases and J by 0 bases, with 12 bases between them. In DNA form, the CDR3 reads TGTGCCAGCAGCTTCGTCAGCGAGAGCTCCTACGAGCAGTACTTC. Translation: CASSFVSESSYEQYF.

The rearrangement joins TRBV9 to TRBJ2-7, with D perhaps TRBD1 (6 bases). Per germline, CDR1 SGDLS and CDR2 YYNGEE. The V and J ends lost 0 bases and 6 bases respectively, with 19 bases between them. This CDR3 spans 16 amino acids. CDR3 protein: CASSVGPGAPSGEQYF. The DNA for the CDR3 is TGTGCCAGCAGCGTAGGACCAGGGGCCCCATCAGGCGAGCAGTACTTC.

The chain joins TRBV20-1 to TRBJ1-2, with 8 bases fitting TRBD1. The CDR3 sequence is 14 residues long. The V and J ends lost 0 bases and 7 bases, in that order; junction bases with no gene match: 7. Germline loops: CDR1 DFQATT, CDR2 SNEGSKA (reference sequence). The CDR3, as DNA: TGCAGTGCTAGAGATTACGCACAGGGGGGTGGCTACACCTTC. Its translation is CSARDYAQGGGYTF.

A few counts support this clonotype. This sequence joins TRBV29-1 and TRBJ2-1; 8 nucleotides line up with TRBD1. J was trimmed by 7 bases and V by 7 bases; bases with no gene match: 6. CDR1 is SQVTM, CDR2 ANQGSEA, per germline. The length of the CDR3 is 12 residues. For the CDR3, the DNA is TGCAGCGCCCGGTGGACAGGGAATGAGCAGTTCTTC. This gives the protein CSARWTGNEQFF.

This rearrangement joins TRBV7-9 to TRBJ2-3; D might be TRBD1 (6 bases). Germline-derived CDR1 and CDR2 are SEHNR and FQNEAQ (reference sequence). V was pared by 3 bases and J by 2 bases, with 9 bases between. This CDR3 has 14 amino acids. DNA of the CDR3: TGTGCCAGCAGCTTGGGACATAACACAGATACGCAGTATTTT. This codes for CASSLGHNTDTQYF.

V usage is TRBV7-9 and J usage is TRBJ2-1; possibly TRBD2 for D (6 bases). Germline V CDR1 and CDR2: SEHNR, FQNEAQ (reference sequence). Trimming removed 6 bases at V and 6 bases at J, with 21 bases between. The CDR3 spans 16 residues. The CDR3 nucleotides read TGTGCCAGCAGGCCACCCGCGGAGGGCTCTCTCAATGAGCAGTTCTTC. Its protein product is CASRPPAEGSLNEQFF.

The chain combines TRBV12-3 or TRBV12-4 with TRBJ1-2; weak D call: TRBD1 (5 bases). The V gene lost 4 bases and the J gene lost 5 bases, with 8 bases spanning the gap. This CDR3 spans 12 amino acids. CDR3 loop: CASSSGIYGYTF. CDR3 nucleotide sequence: TGTGCCAGCAGTTCAGGGATATATGGCTACACCTTC.

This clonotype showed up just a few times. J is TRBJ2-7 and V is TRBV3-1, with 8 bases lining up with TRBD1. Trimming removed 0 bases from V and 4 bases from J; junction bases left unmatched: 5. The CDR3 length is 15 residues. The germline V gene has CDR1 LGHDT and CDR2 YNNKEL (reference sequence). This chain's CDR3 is CASSQDFTGGYEQYF. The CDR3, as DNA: TGTGCCAGCAGCCAAGACTTCACAGGGGGGTACGAGCAGTACTTC.

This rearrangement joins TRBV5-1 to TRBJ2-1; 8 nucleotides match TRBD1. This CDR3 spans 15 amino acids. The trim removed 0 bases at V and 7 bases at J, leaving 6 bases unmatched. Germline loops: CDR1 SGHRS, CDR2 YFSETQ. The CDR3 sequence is CASSLEQGALNEQFF. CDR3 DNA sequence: TGCGCCAGCAGCTTGGAGCAGGGGGCTTTAAATGAGCAGTTCTTC.

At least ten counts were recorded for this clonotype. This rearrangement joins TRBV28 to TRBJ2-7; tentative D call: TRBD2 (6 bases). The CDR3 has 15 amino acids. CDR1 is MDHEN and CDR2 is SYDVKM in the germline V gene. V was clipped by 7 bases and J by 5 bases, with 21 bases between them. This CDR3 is CASTLSQGLIHEQYF. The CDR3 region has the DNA TGTGCCAGCACCCTATCCCAGGGACTGATCCACGAGCAGTACTTC.

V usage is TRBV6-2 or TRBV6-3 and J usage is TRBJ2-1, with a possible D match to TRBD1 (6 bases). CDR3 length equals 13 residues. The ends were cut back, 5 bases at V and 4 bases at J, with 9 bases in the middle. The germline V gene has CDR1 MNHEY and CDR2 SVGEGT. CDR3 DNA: TGTGCCAGCAGTGGACAGCTGTACAATGAGCAGTTCTTC. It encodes CASSGQLYNEQFF.

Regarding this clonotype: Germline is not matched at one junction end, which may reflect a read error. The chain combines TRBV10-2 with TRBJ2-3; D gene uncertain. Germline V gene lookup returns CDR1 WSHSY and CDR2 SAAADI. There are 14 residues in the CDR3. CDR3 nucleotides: TGCGCCAGCAGTGAGTCCCCCGACACAGAAACGCAGTATTTT. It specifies CASSESPDTETQYF.

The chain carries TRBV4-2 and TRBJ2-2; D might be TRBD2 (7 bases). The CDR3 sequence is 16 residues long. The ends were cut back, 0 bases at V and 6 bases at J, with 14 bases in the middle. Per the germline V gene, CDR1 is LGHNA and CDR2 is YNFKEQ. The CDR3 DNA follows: TGTGCCAGCAGCCAAGATCGAGGGGGGGGCCCCGGGGAGCTGTTTTTT. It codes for CASSQDRGGGPGELFF.